This T cell receptor beta chain was sequenced for a study of T cell responses to AZD1222 COVID-19 vaccine. This CDR3 has 15 residues. Per germline, CDR1 SNHLY and CDR2 FYNNEI. After removal of 7 bases from V and 0 bases from J, the junction contained 8 bases not matched to a gene. The table came from immunoSEQ multiplex PCR; TCRdb's copy has only in-frame clones and leaves some out. The profile covers about 120,000 clones, with approximately 86% appearing a single time and 3% taken by the ten largest. This clonotype originated in an adult who received the AZD1222 COVID-19 vaccine. The rearrangement uses TRBV2 and TRBJ1-2; 7 bases agree with TRBD1. The specimen was peripheral blood, collected 28 days after the second AZD1222 dose. The CDR3 DNA reads TGTGCCAGCACTAGGGGCCAGGGGGCTAACTATGGCTACACCTTC. Protein: CASTRGQGANYGYTF.